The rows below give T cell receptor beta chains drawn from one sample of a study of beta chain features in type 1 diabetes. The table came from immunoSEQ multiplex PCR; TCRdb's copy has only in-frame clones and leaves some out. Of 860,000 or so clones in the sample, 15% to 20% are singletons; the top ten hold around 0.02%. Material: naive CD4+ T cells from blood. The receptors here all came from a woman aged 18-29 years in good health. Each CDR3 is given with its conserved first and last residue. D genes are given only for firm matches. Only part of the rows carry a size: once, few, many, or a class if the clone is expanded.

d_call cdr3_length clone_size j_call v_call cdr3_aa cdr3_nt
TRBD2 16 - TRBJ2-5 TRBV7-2 CASSLGVAGGFETQYF TGTGCCAGCAGCTTAGGAGTAGCGGGAGGCTTTGAGACCCAGTACTTC
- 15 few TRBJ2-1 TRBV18 CASSLMGASYNEQFF TGTGCCAGCTCACTTATGGGGGCCTCCTACAATGAGCAGTTCTTC
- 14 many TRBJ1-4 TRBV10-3 CAISERQTNEKLFF TGTGCCATCAGTGAGCGGCAGACAAATGAAAAACTGTTTTTT
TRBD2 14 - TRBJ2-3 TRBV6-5 CASSRLAGYDTQYF TGTGCCAGCAGCCGACTAGCGGGATATGATACGCAGTATTTT
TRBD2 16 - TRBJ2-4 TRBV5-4 CASSPLGTSGRGIQYF TGTGCCAGCAGCCCGCTCGGGACTAGCGGGAGAGGCATTCAGTACTTC
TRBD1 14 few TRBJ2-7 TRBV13 CASSRGTGAYEQYF TGTGCCAGCAGCCGAGGGACAGGGGCCTACGAGCAGTACTTC
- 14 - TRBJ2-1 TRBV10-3 CAISAGSAYNEQFF TGTGCCATCAGTGCAGGGTCAGCCTACAATGAGCAGTTCTTC
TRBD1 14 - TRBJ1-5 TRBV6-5 CASSYGQGGQPQHF TGTGCCAGCAGTTATGGACAGGGCGGTCAGCCCCAGCATTTT
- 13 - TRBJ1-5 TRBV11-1 CASSLDRDQPQHF TGTGCCAGCAGCTTAGATCGAGATCAGCCCCAGCATTTT
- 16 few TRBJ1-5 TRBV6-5 CASSSHPPSGNQPQHF TGTGCCAGCAGTTCCCACCCTCCATCGGGCAATCAGCCCCAGCATTTT
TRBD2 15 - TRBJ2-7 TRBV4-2 CASSLDTGRAREQYF TGTGCCAGCAGCTTGGATACCGGGAGGGCCAGAGAGCAGTACTTC
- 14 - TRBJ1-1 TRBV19 CASTITGRDTEAFF TGTGCCAGTACCATCACCGGCAGGGACACTGAAGCTTTCTTT
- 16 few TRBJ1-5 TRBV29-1 CSVEAKDKYSNQPQHF TGCAGCGTTGAAGCGAAGGACAAGTATAGCAATCAGCCCCAGCATTTT
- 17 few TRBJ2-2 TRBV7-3 CASSLTPLGRYTGELFF TGTGCCAGCAGCTTAACTCCCCTGGGACGATACACCGGGGAGCTGTTTTTT
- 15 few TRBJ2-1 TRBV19 CASSMVSASYNEQFF TGTGCCAGTAGTATGGTTAGCGCCTCCTACAATGAGCAGTTCTTC
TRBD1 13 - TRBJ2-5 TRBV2 CASSYRGVETQYF TGTGCCAGCAGCTACAGGGGCGTAGAGACCCAGTACTTC
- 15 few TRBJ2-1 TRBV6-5 CASSYSGISMDEQFF TGTGCCAGCAGTTACTCGGGAATCTCTATGGATGAGCAGTTCTTC
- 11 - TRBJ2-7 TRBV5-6 CASSLREEQYF TGTGCCAGCAGCTTGAGAGAAGAGCAGTACTTC
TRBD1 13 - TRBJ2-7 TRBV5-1 CASSPGTVYEQYF TGCGCCAGCAGCCCCGGGACAGTCTACGAGCAGTACTTC
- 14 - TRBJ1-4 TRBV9 CARWPGRQNEKLFF TGTGCCAGGTGGCCGGGACGGCAGAATGAAAAACTGTTTTTT
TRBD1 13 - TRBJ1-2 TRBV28 CASSWGQGLGYTF TGTGCCAGCAGTTGGGGACAGGGTCTCGGCTACACCTTC
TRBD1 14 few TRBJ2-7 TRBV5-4 CASSRTGGAGEQYF TGTGCCAGCAGCCGGACAGGGGGCGCGGGGGAGCAGTACTTC
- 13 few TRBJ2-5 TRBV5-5 CASSLGREETQYF TGTGCCAGCAGCTTGGGTAGGGAAGAGACCCAGTACTTC
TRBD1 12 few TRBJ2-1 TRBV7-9 CASRGGSDEQFF TGTGCCAGCAGAGGGGGCAGCGATGAGCAGTTCTTC
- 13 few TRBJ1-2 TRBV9 CASSVAVDYGYTF TGTGCCAGCAGCGTAGCTGTAGACTATGGCTACACCTTC
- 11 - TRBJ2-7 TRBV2 CASRGGYEQYF TGTGCCAGCAGGGGAGGCTACGAGCAGTACTTC
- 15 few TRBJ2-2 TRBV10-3 CAISESSQGTVELFF TGTGCCATCAGTGAGTCGAGTCAGGGAACGGTGGAGCTGTTTTTT
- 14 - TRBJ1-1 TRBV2 CASSDPQEDSEAFF TGTGCCAGCAGTGATCCCCAAGAAGACAGTGAAGCTTTCTTT
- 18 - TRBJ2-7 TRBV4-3 CASSQEFISGSRTYEQYF TGCGCCAGCAGCCAAGAATTTATATCAGGGTCGAGGACCTACGAGCAGTACTTC
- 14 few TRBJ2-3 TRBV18 CASSPGLVTDTQYF TGTGCCAGCTCACCGGGACTCGTCACAGATACGCAGTATTTT
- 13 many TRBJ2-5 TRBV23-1 CASSQERKETQYF TGCGCCAGCAGTCAAGAGAGAAAAGAGACCCAGTACTTC
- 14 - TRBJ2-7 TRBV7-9 CASSLASGSYEQYF TGTGCCAGCAGCTTAGCGTCGGGTTCCTACGAGCAGTACTTC
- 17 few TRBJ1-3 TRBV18 CASSPRSNTVSGNTIYF TGTGCCAGCTCACCCCGGTCGAACACCGTCTCTGGAAACACCATATATTTT
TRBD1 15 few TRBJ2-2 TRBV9 CASSATGENTGELFF TGTGCCAGCAGCGCGACAGGGGAGAACACCGGGGAGCTGTTTTTT
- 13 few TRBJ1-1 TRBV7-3 CASSVDRNTEAFF TGTGCCAGCAGCGTTGACAGGAACACTGAAGCTTTCTTT
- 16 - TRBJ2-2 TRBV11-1 CASSVRGSPNTGELFF TGTGCCAGCTCGGTAAGGGGCAGCCCGAACACCGGGGAGCTGTTTTTT
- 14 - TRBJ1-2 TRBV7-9 CASRGLGANYGYTF TGTGCCAGCAGAGGGTTGGGAGCTAACTATGGCTACACCTTC
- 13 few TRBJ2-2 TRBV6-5 CASSRVLAGELFF TGTGCCAGCAGTCGAGTACTGGCCGGGGAGCTGTTTTTT
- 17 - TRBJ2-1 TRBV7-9 CASSLPGASGSYNEQFF TGTGCCAGCAGCCTGCCGGGGGCTAGCGGCTCCTACAATGAGCAGTTCTTC
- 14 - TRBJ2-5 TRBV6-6 CASSFSGYQETQYF TGTGCCAGCAGCTTTAGCGGTTACCAAGAGACCCAGTACTTC
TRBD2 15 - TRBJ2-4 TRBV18 CASSLGTSGSDIQYF TGTGCCAGCTCACTCGGGACTAGCGGGAGCGACATTCAGTACTTC
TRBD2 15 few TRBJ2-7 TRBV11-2 CASGGIAGVLWEQYF TGTGCCAGCGGGGGAATAGCGGGGGTCCTTTGGGAGCAGTACTTC
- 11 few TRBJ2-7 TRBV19 CASSTYYEQYF TGTGCCAGTTCTACCTACTACGAGCAGTACTTC
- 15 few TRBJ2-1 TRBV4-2 CASSLRLAVPDEQFF TGTGCCAGCAGCTTGCGATTAGCGGTGCCGGATGAGCAGTTCTTC
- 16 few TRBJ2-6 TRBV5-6 CASSPIGESLGNVLTF TGTGCCAGCAGCCCAATTGGGGAGTCGTTGGGCAACGTCCTGACTTTC
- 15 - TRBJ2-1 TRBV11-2 CASSLVAGPYNEQFF TGTGCCAGCAGCTTAGTCGCGGGGCCCTACAATGAGCAGTTCTTC
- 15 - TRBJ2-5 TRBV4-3 CASSQGGGLQETQYF TGCGCCAGCAGCCAAGGCGGGGGCCTCCAAGAGACCCAGTACTTC
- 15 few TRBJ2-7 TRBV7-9 CASSLASSGPGEQYF TGTGCCAGCAGCTTAGCCAGTTCGGGACCGGGCGAGCAGTACTTC
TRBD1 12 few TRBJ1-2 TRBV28 CAIPQGREGYTF TGTGCCATCCCACAGGGGCGTGAGGGCTACACCTTC
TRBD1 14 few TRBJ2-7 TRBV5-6 CASSRDRGSYEQYF TGTGCCAGCAGCAGGGACAGGGGGTCCTACGAGCAGTACTTC
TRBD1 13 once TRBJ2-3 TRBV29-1 CSHSTGSADTQYF TGCAGCCATTCGACAGGGTCCGCAGATACGCAGTATTTT
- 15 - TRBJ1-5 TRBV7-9 CASSLDREGNQPQHF TGTGCCAGCAGCTTAGACAGGGAGGGTAATCAGCCCCAGCATTTT
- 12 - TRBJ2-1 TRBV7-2 CASSLVANEQFF TGTGCCAGCAGCTTAGTGGCTAATGAGCAGTTCTTC
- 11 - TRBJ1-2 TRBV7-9 CASSLDSGYTF TGTGCCAGCAGCTTAGACAGTGGCTACACCTTC